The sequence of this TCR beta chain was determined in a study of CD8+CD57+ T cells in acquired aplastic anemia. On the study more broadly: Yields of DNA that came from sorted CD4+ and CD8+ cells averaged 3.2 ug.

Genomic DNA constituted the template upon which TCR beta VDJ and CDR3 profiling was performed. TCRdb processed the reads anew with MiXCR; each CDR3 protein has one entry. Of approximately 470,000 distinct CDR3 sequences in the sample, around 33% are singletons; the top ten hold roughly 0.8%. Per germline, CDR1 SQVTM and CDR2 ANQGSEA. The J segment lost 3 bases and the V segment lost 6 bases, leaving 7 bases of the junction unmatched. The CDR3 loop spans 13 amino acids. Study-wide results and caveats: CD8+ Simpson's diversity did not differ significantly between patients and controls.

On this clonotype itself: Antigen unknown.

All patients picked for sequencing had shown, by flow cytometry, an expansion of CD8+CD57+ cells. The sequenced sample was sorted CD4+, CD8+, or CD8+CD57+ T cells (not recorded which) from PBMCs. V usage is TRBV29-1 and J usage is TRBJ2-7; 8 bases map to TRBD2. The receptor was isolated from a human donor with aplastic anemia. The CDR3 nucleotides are TGCAGCGTGCGGGAGGAGGGGAACTACGAGCAGTACTTC. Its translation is CSVREEGNYEQYF.